Reported below is one T cell receptor beta chain. The antigen is unknown. Each donor's status was that of a healthy bone marrow donor. This entry comes from a study of cytomegalovirus exposure and HLA in healthy donors. Findings and caveats of the study: Later analysis associated a missense DCLRE1C variant with TCR beta V- and J-gene trimming. Rarity characterized most TCR sequences, yet some public TCRs appeared in many donors.

CDR1 is ENHRY, CDR2 SYGVKD, per germline. Trimming took 4 bases from V and 2 from J, leaving 9 bases between them. The CDR3 loop spans 14 amino acids. Primers: 60 Vbeta forward and 13 Jbeta reverse. The protocol was immunoSEQ multiplex PCR, while the TCRdb copy is restricted to in-frame clones and leaves out a portion. The table records more than 60,000 clones, roughly 82% of them present only once. The sequence derives from a man between 65 and 85 years old in good health and CMV-seropositive. The sample taken for sequencing was PBMCs. The genes are TRBV10-3 and TRBJ2-1, with TRBD2 as a possible D gene (5 bases). As DNA, the CDR3 is TGTGCCATCAGTGTAGGAGGACCCTACAATGAGCAGTTCTTC. As protein: CAISVGGPYNEQFF.